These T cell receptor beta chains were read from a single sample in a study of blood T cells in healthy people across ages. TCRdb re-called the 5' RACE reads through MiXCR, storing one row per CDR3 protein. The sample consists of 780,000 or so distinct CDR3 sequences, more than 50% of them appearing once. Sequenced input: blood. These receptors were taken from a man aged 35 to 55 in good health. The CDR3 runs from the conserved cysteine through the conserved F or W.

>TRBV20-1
CSAREGADGEQYF
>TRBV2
CASRIPGDPEAFF
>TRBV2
CATPADTQYF
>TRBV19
CASSIPREYSPLHF
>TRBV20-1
CSASGSYNSPLHF
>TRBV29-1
CSVRITDTQYF
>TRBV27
CATVTGADTQYF
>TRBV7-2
CASSPQHHPGQETQYF
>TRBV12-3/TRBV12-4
CASTFGTGNEQYF
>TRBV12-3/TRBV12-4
CASSSRDRGTGANVLTF
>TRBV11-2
CASSLTQGGPQHF
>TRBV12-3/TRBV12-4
CASSLSSKAKNIQYF
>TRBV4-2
CASSQGAETSGYEQYF
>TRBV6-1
CASSRPVLAGSYSYEQYF
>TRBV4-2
CASSQDVGTSGEQYF
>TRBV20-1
CSARWPGQGYEQYF
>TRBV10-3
CAIQGATYEQYF
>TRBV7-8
CASSLWRNGSYEQYF
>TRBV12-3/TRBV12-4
CASSRQGTSSYNEQFF
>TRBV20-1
CSAHGTVQETQYF
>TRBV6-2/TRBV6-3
CASSLDKNYEQYF
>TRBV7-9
CASSPGDREETQYF